Included here is one T cell receptor (beta chain) sequence, with context. The antigen is undetermined. Germline trimming cut 6 bases from V and 3 bases from J; bases unmatched to any gene: 9. The CDR3 totals 15 residues. Germline lookup yields CDR1 SGHTA and CDR2 FQGNSA. This sample is part of a study of cytomegalovirus exposure and HLA in healthy donors. General study results and limits: The study had only CMV serostatus as immune exposure information.

Amplification used 60 Vbeta primers and 13 Jbeta primers. Produced via immunoSEQ multiplex PCR; TCRdb's table is partial and in-frame only. The table shows 150,000 to 200,000 clones, with 75% to 85% occurring only once. The sequenced sample was PBMCs. The clonotype originates from a woman aged 45-60 years in good health and CMV-seronegative. The chain is built from TRBV7-2 and TRBJ2-3; TRBD2 aligns across 7 bases. This CDR3 reads CASSLGASGTDTQYF. In DNA form, the CDR3 reads TGTGCCAGCAGTCTAGGGGCTAGCGGAACAGATACGCAGTATTTT. Based on the CDR3 plus reference TRBV7-2 and TRBJ2-3, the full variable domain is GAGVSQSPSNKVTEKGKDVELRCDPISGHTALYWYRQSLGQGLEFLIYFQGNSAPDKSGLPSDRFSAERTGGSVSTLTIQRTQQEDSAVYLCASSLGASGTDTQYFGPGTRLTVL.